The 4 T cell receptor beta chains reported below all come from one sample, sequenced in a study of human T cells and chemical hapten exposure. TCRdb reanalysed the RACE reads using MiXCR and keeps one entry per CDR3 protein. The sample lists about 74,000 distinct CDR3 sequences, 14% occurring once. The time point here: pre-sensitization, week 0. Treatment reported: therapeutic diphenylcyclopropenone sensitization with weekly scalp DPC. The source material was whole blood, sampled in connection with sensitization to the hapten diphenylcyclopropenone (DPC). These receptors all come from a woman between 50 and 59 years old with alopecia areata. Some clones in this sample may be carry-over from other donors' samples.

This clonotype was observed many times. The chain carries TRBV7-9 and TRBJ1-1, with D possibly matching TRBD1 (6 bases). Deletions cut 6 bases from V and 4 bases from J, with 12 bases between. Germline assignment: CDR1 SEHNR and CDR2 FQNEAQ (reference sequence). The CDR3 loop spans 13 amino acids. The CDR3 loop reads CASSSQGSTEAFF. Written as DNA, the CDR3 is TGTGCCAGCAGTTCACAGGGTAGCACTGAAGCTTTCTTT.

CDR3 in amino acids: CASSPSDRGRSGELFF. CDR3 sequence (DNA): TGTGCCAGCTCACCAAGTGACAGGGGGCGTTCCGGGGAGCTGTTTTTT. The chain uses TRBV18 and TRBJ2-2; TRBD1 agrees at 10 bases. V shed 2 bases and J 6 bases; nucleotides not matched to a gene: 6. This CDR3 is built from 16 residues. Germline V gene data show CDR1 as KGHSH and CDR2 as LQKENI.

This clonotype has more than one count but fewer than ten. The rearrangement uses TRBV19 and TRBJ2-1; D is ambiguous. The CDR3 is 15 amino acids. CDR1 and CDR2 (germline): LNHDA, SQIVND (reference sequence). The V end lost 4 bases, the J end lost 0 bases, and 10 bases lay between the germline ends. CDR3 residues: CASSTLLSSYNEQFF. CDR3 nucleotides: TGTGCCAGTAGTACACTACTCAGCTCCTACAATGAGCAGTTCTTC.

This chain uses TRBV7-6 with TRBJ1-4, with D hard to call. Germline V gives CDR1 SGHVS, CDR2 FNYEAQ. This CDR3 is built from 15 residues. The V end was cut by 1 base, the J end by 5 bases, with 11 bases between. This chain's CDR3 is CASSLVPGSNEKLFF. The CDR3, as DNA: TGTGCCAGCAGCTTAGTTCCGGGGTCAAATGAAAAACTGTTTTTT.